This entry lists 30 T cell receptor beta chains sequenced from one sample in a study of blood T cell repertoires in COVID-19. The method was immunoSEQ multiplex PCR; TCRdb's version includes in-frame clones alone and lacks a portion of them. The repertoire holds about 170,000 clones, with under 95% as singletons. Sequencing used peripheral blood. The receptor source for this set is a man younger than 30 with COVID-19, enrolled during active disease.

The chain is built from TRBV5-1 and TRBJ2-5; TRBD2 matches 10 bases. There are 16 residues in the CDR3. Germline V CDR1 and CDR2: SGHRS, YFSETQ. The trim removed 0 bases at V and 5 bases at J, leaving 7 bases unmatched. CDR3 sequence reads: CASSLVASGRVETQYF. The CDR3 bases are TGCGCCAGCAGCTTGGTTGCTAGCGGGAGAGTGGAGACCCAGTACTTC.

The chain employs TRBV28 and TRBJ2-7; D is undetermined. Germline V gene lookup returns CDR1 MDHEN and CDR2 SYDVKM. The CDR3 spans 14 residues. V was pared by 5 bases and J by 7 bases, with 18 bases between. The CDR3 nucleotides read TGTGCCAGCAGTCCCCACCCCCGGGTGAGGGAGCAGTACTTC. It translates to CASSPHPRVREQYF.

The rearrangement links TRBV6-6 to TRBJ2-7; 7 bases line up with TRBD1. Germline CDR1 reads MNHNY; CDR2 reads SVGAGI (reference sequence). The junction had 4 bases not matched to a gene; V was cut back by 6 bases and J by 2 bases. CDR3 length: 13 residues. CDR3 DNA sequence: TGTGCCAGCAGGCCCGGGACAGCCTACGAGCAGTACTTC. It yields the protein CASRPGTAYEQYF.

V is TRBV4-2 and J is TRBJ2-1; 11 bases are a match to TRBD2. Germline V gene data show CDR1 as LGHNA and CDR2 as YNFKEQ. This CDR3 contains 17 residues. V was clipped by 4 bases and J by 1 base; unmatched bases: 6. This CDR3 reads CASSPRLAGTSYNEQFF. The CDR3 coding sequence is TGTGCCAGCAGCCCCCGACTAGCGGGGACATCCTACAATGAGCAGTTCTTC.

The genes are TRBV6-4 and TRBJ2-5, with D possibly TRBD2 on 6 matching bases. The CDR3 is made up of 17 amino acids. V shed 2 bases and J shed 4 bases, with 20 bases lying between them. CDR1 is MRHNA and CDR2 is SNTAGT in the germline V gene. The CDR3, as DNA: TGTGCCAGCAGTGACATCATAGGTTATACGGGAGCAGAGACCCAGTACTTC. The encoded protein is CASSDIIGYTGAETQYF.

The rearrangement joins TRBV28 to TRBJ1-2; D is uncertain. This CDR3 has 11 amino acids. Germline CDR1 MDHEN, CDR2 SYDVKM. V dropped 5 bases and J dropped 4 bases, with 5 bases sitting between them. The CDR3 protein is CASSTSYGYTF. The CDR3 bases are TGTGCCAGCAGTACTTCCTATGGCTACACCTTC.

This chain uses TRBV2 with TRBJ2-5; 10 bases are shared with TRBD2. This CDR3 has 15 residues. V lost 3 bases, J lost 5 bases, and 6 bases stayed unmatched. CDR1 is SNHLY and CDR2 is FYNNEI in the germline V gene. The CDR3 loop reads CASSDIAGGGETQYF. For the CDR3, the DNA is TGTGCCAGCAGTGACATAGCGGGAGGAGGGGAGACCCAGTACTTC.

V usage is TRBV7-9 and J usage is TRBJ2-7, with TRBD2 identical over 10 bases. Per the germline V gene, CDR1 is SEHNR and CDR2 is FQNEAQ (reference sequence). After removal of 4 bases from V and 4 bases from J, the junction contained 13 bases not matched to a gene. There are 17 residues in the CDR3. The CDR3 DNA reads TGTGCCAGCAGCTCCCCCCAGGCTAGCGGGAGAGATTACGAGCAGTACTTC. It encodes CASSSPQASGRDYEQYF.

This chain joins TRBV9 and TRBJ2-1, with a tentative D call TRBD2 (6 bases). Germline lookup yields CDR1 SGDLS and CDR2 YYNGEE. This CDR3 spans 15 amino acids. V shed 4 bases and J shed 0 bases, with 11 bases lying between them. The DNA for the CDR3 is TGTGCCAGCAGCATTAGCGGAGTCTCCTACAATGAGCAGTTCTTC. Its translation: CASSISGVSYNEQFF.

V is TRBV19 and J is TRBJ2-7; TRBD2 matches at 9 bases. Germline CDR1 reads LNHDA; CDR2 reads SQIVND (reference sequence). J was trimmed by 0 bases and V by 4 bases; bases with no gene match: 1. The CDR3 extends over 14 amino acids. In DNA form, the CDR3 reads TGTGCCAGTAGTAGTAGCGGGAGCTCCTACGAGCAGTACTTC. Protein product: CASSSSGSSYEQYF.

The CDR3 DNA is TGTGCCAGCAGTTACGATCAGGACATTAACTATGGCTACACCTTC. Translating it yields CASSYDQDINYGYTF. The genes are TRBV6-5 and TRBJ1-2; the D gene is possibly TRBD1 (5 bases). Trimming removed 2 bases from V and 1 base from J, with 11 bases in between. The germline V gene encodes CDR1 MNHEY and CDR2 SVGAGI. This CDR3 has 15 residues.

The chain combines TRBV29-1 with TRBJ2-7; perhaps TRBD2 as D (6 bases). The CDR3 extends over 16 amino acids. The V end lost 7 bases, the J end lost 2 bases, and 24 bases lay between the germline ends. Looked up from germline, CDR1 is SQVTM and CDR2 is ANQGSEA. CDR3 coding DNA: TGCAGCGCCCTGCAGCGGGCAGGGATCAGTCCCTACGAGCAGTACTTC. It codes for CSALQRAGISPYEQYF.

A few counts support this clone. J is TRBJ1-1 and V is TRBV5-4; no clear D. The germline V gene encodes CDR1 SGHNT and CDR2 YYREEE (reference sequence). Trimming shortened V by 2 bases and J by 8 bases, and 13 bases separated the two germline ends. The CDR3 totals 13 residues. The CDR3 DNA reads as TGTGCCAGCAGCTTTGGCATCCCAGCGGAAGCTTTCTTT. This encodes CASSFGIPAEAFF. Supplemented by reference TRBV5-4 and TRBJ1-1, the full variable domain reads ETGVTQSPTHLIKTRGQQVTLRCSSQSGHNTVSWYQQALGQGPQFIFQYYREEENGRGNFPPRFSGLQFPNYSSELNVNALELDDSALYLCASSFGIPAEAFFGQGTRLTVV.

The CDR3 sequence is CASSWNRLAGITDTQYF. The DNA for the CDR3 is TGTGCCAGCAGCTGGAATAGACTAGCGGGGATCACAGATACGCAGTATTTT. This chain links TRBV5-5 with TRBJ2-3, with 11 nucleotides matching TRBD2. The V gene end was trimmed by 3 bases and the J gene end by 2 bases; junction bases not matched to a gene: 8. Per the germline V gene, CDR1 is SGHKS and CDR2 is YYEKEE (reference sequence). The CDR3 length is 17 residues.

The chain joins TRBV12-3 or TRBV12-4 to TRBJ2-1, with TRBD2 matching over 11 bases. The CDR3 is 13 residues long. Trimming cost V 8 bases and J 9 bases; bases outside gene matches: 6. CDR3 sequence (DNA): TGTGCCAGCTTCACGGGACTAGCGGTTGAGCAGTTCTTC. It yields the protein CASFTGLAVEQFF.

The table lists this clone with a count of one. The chain links TRBV21-1 to TRBJ1-5. TRBV21-1 is deemed a pseudogene. CDR3 length equals 15 residues. The CDR3 here is CASSIPGLPDQPQHF. CDR3 in DNA: TGTGCCAGCAGCATCCCGGGACTGCCCGATCAGCCCCAGCATTTT.

The chain combines TRBV7-8 with TRBJ1-1; possibly TRBD1 for D (6 bases). Germline values: CDR1 SGHVS, CDR2 FQNEAQ. This CDR3 is built from 15 residues. V was clipped by 0 bases and J by 5 bases, with 13 bases between them. CDR3 bases: TGTGCCAGCAGCTTAGCCGCAGGGGCGACAACTGAAGCTTTCTTT. It encodes CASSLAAGATTEAFF.

This clone appeared a few times. The rearrangement uses TRBV11-2 and TRBJ2-1; D gene ambiguous. V gave up 4 bases and J gave up 8 bases, with 9 bases separating them. The CDR3 covers 12 residues. Germline V gene data show CDR1 as SGHAT and CDR2 as FQNNGV. This CDR3 reads CASSSTLDEQFF. The CDR3, as DNA: TGTGCCAGCAGCTCCACTTTGGATGAGCAGTTCTTC.

V is TRBV27 and J is TRBJ2-2; TRBD1 matches 8 bases. The V and J ends lost 2 bases and 2 bases, in that order; junction bases with no gene match: 16. The CDR3 is 20 amino acids. Germline CDR1 MNHEY, CDR2 SMNVEV (reference sequence). CDR3 DNA sequence: TGTGCCAGCAGTTTAAGGACAGGGTTAAGGGGGTATTCTAACACCGGGGAGCTGTTTTTT. This sequence encodes CASSLRTGLRGYSNTGELFF.

This clone was picked up one time. In DNA, the CDR3 is TGTGCCAGCAGGAGCGGGGGGGCACAAGATACGCAGTATTTT. Residues: CASRSGGAQDTQYF. The chain employs TRBV27 and TRBJ2-3; 10 bases map to TRBD2. The V gene's germline CDR1 is MNHEY and CDR2 SMNVEV (reference sequence). CDR3 length equals 14 residues. Unmatched junction bases numbered 5, after V lost 6 bases and J lost 5 bases.

This clone was observed once. V is TRBV27 and J is TRBJ1-4; maybe TRBD1 (5 bases). The germline V gene encodes CDR1 MNHEY and CDR2 SMNVEV (reference sequence). With 6 bases removed from V and 8 bases from J, the gap between germline ends came to 16 bases. This CDR3 region has 14 residues. The CDR3 sequence: CASSYRREGEKLFF. Here the CDR3 DNA reads TGTGCCAGCAGCTACAGGCGGGAGGGAGAAAAACTGTTTTTT.

The V call is TRBV6-2 or TRBV6-3, the J call TRBJ2-2; a weak D match, TRBD2 (6 bases). V lost 2 bases to trimming and J lost 6 bases, with 10 bases between them. The germline V gene encodes CDR1 MNHEY and CDR2 SVGEGT. The CDR3 totals 14 residues. CDR3 bases: TGTGCCAGCAGTTACCCACGGGGGTCCGGGGAGCTGTTTTTT. Protein product: CASSYPRGSGELFF.

As regards this clone: Compared with germline, one end of the junction differs, possibly owing to a read error. V usage is TRBV29-1 and J usage is TRBJ2-7; D unclear. This CDR3 region has 11 residues. The germline V gene has CDR1 SQVTM and CDR2 ANQGSEA. CDR3 sequence reads: CSVEDSDTSNF. The CDR3 DNA reads as TGCAGCGTTGAAGATTCTGATACCTCTAACTTC.

The CDR3 reads CASSLAVGTSATDTQYF. DNA of the CDR3: TGTGCCAGCAGCTTAGCGGTTGGGACTAGCGCCACAGATACGCAGTATTTT. The J gene is TRBJ2-3, the V gene TRBV7-2; TRBD2 agrees at 10 bases. V gave up 0 bases and J gave up 2 bases; unmatched junction bases: 5. The CDR3 has 17 amino acids. Germline loops: CDR1 SGHTA, CDR2 FQGNSA.

The rearrangement joins TRBV11-2 to TRBJ2-4, with D possibly TRBD2 on 6 matching bases. Looked up from germline, CDR1 is SGHAT and CDR2 is FQNNGV. The CDR3 is 13 residues long. V shed 2 bases and J shed 9 bases, with 11 bases lying between them. CDR3 region: CASSLRMGGIQYF. In DNA, the CDR3 is TGTGCCAGCAGCTTAAGAATGGGGGGCATTCAGTACTTC.

This clone has a handful of counts. This CDR3 is CASSYDGSSYEQYF. CDR3 sequence (DNA): TGTGCCAGCAGTTACGACGGGAGCTCCTACGAGCAGTACTTC. The rearrangement links TRBV6-2 or TRBV6-3 to TRBJ2-7, with D possibly matching TRBD2 (6 bases). The CDR3 spans 14 residues. With 2 bases removed from V and 0 bases from J, the gap between germline ends came to 8 bases. In germline, CDR1 is MNHEY, CDR2 SVGEGT.

V is TRBV19 and J is TRBJ1-5; tentatively, D is TRBD1 (6 bases). The CDR3 length is 16 residues. The germline V and J ends were trimmed by 3 bases and 2 bases, with 14 bases remaining between them. Per the germline V gene, CDR1 is LNHDA and CDR2 is SQIVND (reference sequence). In nucleotides, the CDR3 is TGTGCCAGTAGTATCTGGGGCAGGGGTGGCAATCAGCCCCAGCATTTT. Its protein product is CASSIWGRGGNQPQHF.

The chain uses TRBV7-9 and TRBJ2-7; D possibly corresponds to TRBD2 (5 bases). There are 16 residues in the CDR3. Per the germline V gene, CDR1 is SEHNR and CDR2 is FQNEAQ (reference sequence). Trimming cost V 4 bases and J 3 bases, with 19 bases left between them. CDR3 nucleotide sequence: TGTGCCAGCAGCTCTATCAGAGGCGCGGGCGGCTACGAGCAGTACTTC. Translated: CASSSIRGAGGYEQYF.

This clone was detected once. The J gene is TRBJ1-2, the V gene TRBV24-1, with 7 positions matching TRBD1. V was pared by 3 bases and J by 4 bases, with 10 bases of the junction left unmatched. Germline assignment: CDR1 KGHDR and CDR2 SFDVKD. The CDR3 contains 16 residues. The CDR3 nucleotides are TGTGCCACCAGTGATCCCGCGACAGGGACCATCTATGGCTACACCTTC. It translates to CATSDPATGTIYGYTF.

This clone was observed a handful of times. The CDR3, as DNA: TGTGCCAGCAGCGTCCCCCCTCGGGGGGTTCAAGAAAAACTGTTTTTT. Translating gives CASSVPPRGVQEKLFF. This chain joins TRBV9 and TRBJ1-4; D possibly corresponds to TRBD1 (5 bases). The germline V gene encodes CDR1 SGDLS and CDR2 YYNGEE. V gave up 2 bases and J gave up 8 bases, with 19 bases separating them. CDR3 size: 16 residues.